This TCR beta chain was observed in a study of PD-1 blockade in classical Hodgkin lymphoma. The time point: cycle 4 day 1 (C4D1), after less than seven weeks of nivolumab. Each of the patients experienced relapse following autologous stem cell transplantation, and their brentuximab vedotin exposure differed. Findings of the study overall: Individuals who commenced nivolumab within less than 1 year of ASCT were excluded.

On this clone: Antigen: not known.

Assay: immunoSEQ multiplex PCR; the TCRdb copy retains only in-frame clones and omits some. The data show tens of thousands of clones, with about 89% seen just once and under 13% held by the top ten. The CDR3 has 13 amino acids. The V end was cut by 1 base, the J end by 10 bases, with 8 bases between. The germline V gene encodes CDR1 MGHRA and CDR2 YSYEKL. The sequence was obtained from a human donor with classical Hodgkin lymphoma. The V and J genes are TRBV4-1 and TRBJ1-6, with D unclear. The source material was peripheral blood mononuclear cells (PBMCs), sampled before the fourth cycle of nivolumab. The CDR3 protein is CASSQVVWSPLHF. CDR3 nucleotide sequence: TGCGCCAGCAGCCAAGTGGTCTGGTCACCCCTCCACTTT.